The source of this T cell receptor beta chain is a study of cytotoxic CD8 clonotypes in ibrutinib-treated CLL. This table comes from immunoSEQ multiplex PCR, and its TCRdb copy is limited to in-frame clones, with some not included. The repertoire consists of about 200,000 clones, with about 72% occurring once and the leading ten covering around 15%. V lost 1 base and J lost 4, with 23 bases in between. Per germline, CDR1 MDHEN and CDR2 SYDVKM. This CDR3 spans 19 amino acids. Points from the study as a whole: Among the clonotypes, public ones were uncommon and contracted or held stable on treatment. Clonality increased with ibrutinib response but returned toward baseline at progression.

Only one count was recorded for this clone. Its antigen remains unknown. This specimen was PBMCs, taken after 24 months of ibrutinib treatment. The source of this sequence is a human donor with chronic lymphocytic leukemia. This rearrangement joins TRBV28 to TRBJ1-5, with D tentatively TRBD1 (5 bases). The CDR3 DNA reads TGTGCCAGCAGTTTATTTAGTCTGGGGAAATGGGACGGTAATCAGCCCCAGCATTTT. It is translated as CASSLFSLGKWDGNQPQHF.